This T cell receptor (beta chain) stems from a study of T cells in Graves' hyperthyroidism and ophthalmopathy. General study findings and limits: Researchers report that a 13 V-J model separated ophthalmopathy from stable hyperthyroidism. Ophthalmopathy was model-predicted a median about six months pre-onset.

Per germline, CDR1 SGHTA and CDR2 FQGNSA. This CDR3 spans 16 amino acids. Trimming shortened V by 7 bases and J by 1 base, and 16 bases separated the two germline ends. Each patient was aged 18 to 65 and had newly diagnosed hyperthyroidism of under 2 months' duration. RNA transcripts gave rise to amplified TCR beta CDR3 regions. A first-round RT-PCR of the TCR CDR3 used the HTBI primer set. TCRdb reprocessed the multiplex PCR reads via MiXCR and lists one record per CDR3 protein. The table has hundreds of thousands of distinct CDR3 sequences, over 11% seen once; the top ten hold approximately 25%. This clonotype was seen a handful of times. As yet, its antigen is unknown.

This clonotype originated in a woman between 25 and 40 years old with Graves' hyperthyroidism. The chain links TRBV7-2 to TRBJ1-4; no reliable D call. The sample was blood. The CDR3 protein is CASTFSVVLTNEKLFF. CDR3 bases: TGTGCCAGCACCTTCAGCGTAGTTTTAACTAATGAAAAACTGTTTTTT.